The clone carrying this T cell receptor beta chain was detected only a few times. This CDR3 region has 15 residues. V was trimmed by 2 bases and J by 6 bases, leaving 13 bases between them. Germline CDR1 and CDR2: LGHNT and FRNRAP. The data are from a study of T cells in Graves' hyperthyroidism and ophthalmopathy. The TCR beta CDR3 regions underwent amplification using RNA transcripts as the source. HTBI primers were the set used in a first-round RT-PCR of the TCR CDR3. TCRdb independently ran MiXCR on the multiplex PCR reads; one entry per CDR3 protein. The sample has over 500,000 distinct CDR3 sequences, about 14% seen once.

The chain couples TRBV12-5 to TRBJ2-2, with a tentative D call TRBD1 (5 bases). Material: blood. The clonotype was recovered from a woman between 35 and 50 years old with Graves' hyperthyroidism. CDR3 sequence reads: CASGLTQGLAGELFF. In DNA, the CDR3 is TGTGCTAGTGGTTTGACTCAGGGTTTAGCCGGGGAGCTGTTTTTT.